What follows are 8 T cell receptor beta chains derived from one specimen sequenced in a study of blood T cell repertoires in COVID-19. Measured with immunoSEQ multiplex PCR; TCRdb has only the in-frame clones, and not every one. The sample contains under 300,000 clones, roughly 80% of which appear only once. Sequencing was carried out using peripheral blood. These receptors all stem from a woman in her forties or fifties who had recovered from COVID-19.

Notes on this clone: Other DNA sequences from this sample encode an identical CDR3 as well. The chain joins TRBV6-2 or TRBV6-3 to TRBJ1-5; TRBD1 matches 7 bases. The length of the CDR3 is 16 residues. The J segment lost 2 bases and the V segment lost 0 bases, leaving 4 bases of the junction unmatched. CDR1 and CDR2 from the germline V gene are MNHEY and SVGEGT. The CDR3 region has the DNA TGTGCCAGCAGTTACTCAGGAACAGGGGGCAATCAGCCCCAGCATTTT. Amino acids: CASSYSGTGGNQPQHF.

V and J are TRBV29-1 and TRBJ2-1; a weak D match, TRBD1 (6 bases). The CDR3 has 14 amino acids. V was shortened by 7 bases and J by 8 bases, with 21 bases between the two germline ends. Germline V CDR1 and CDR2: SQVTM, ANQGSEA. CDR3 sequence (DNA): TGCAGCGCCAACGAACAGGGCTATGTTGATGAGCAGTTCTTC. It specifies CSANEQGYVDEQFF.

In the case of this clone: Germline and junction disagree at one end, which may indicate a read error. The chain employs TRBV5-5 and TRBJ2-1, with 11 bases fitting TRBD1. Germline V gene lookup returns CDR1 SGHKS and CDR2 YYEKEE (reference sequence). The length of the CDR3 is 15 residues. CDR3 sequence reads: CASSTGQGAYSEQFF. CDR3 sequence (DNA): TGTGCCAGCAGCACCGGACAGGGGGCCTACAGTGAGCAGTTCTTC.

The chain has TRBV4-2 and TRBJ2-4; perhaps TRBD1 as D (6 bases). The V end was cut by 4 bases, the J end by 0 bases, with 25 bases between. Germline V lookup: CDR1 LGHNA, CDR2 YNFKEQ. The CDR3 is made up of 20 amino acids. The CDR3 bases are TGTGCCAGCAGCCCCTCCCCCCACGGACAGCGAGAATTAGCCAAAAACATTCAGTACTTC. Protein sequence: CASSPSPHGQRELAKNIQYF.

This clone showed up just once. This chain uses TRBV18 with TRBJ1-1, with D perhaps matching TRBD1 (6 bases). The CDR3 totals 14 residues. Germline V CDR1 and CDR2: KGHSH, LQKENI. The V end was cut by 2 bases, the J end by 7 bases, with 14 bases between. CDR3: CASSPARGSVEAFF. The DNA for the CDR3 is TGTGCCAGCTCACCAGCCAGGGGATCGGTTGAAGCTTTCTTT.

This clone occurred a few times. J is TRBJ2-7 and V is TRBV6-2 or TRBV6-3; a weak D match, TRBD2 (6 bases). The germline V gene has CDR1 MNHEY and CDR2 SVGEGT. This CDR3 is built from 15 residues. V lost 2 bases, J lost 3 bases, and 14 bases lay in between. CDR3 bases: TGTGCCAGCAGTTACGGAGGTGGTAGCGGCTACGAGCAGTACTTC. This gives the protein CASSYGGGSGYEQYF.

For the CDR3, the DNA is TGTGCCAGCAGTCTCGAACTCAGCGGGAGGGCCAGTCCCTACGAGCAGTACTTC. As protein: CASSLELSGRASPYEQYF. V gene TRBV7-8 combines with J gene TRBJ2-7, with TRBD2 matching over 10 bases. This CDR3 region has 18 residues. V dropped 6 bases and J dropped 2; count of bases not matched to a gene: 16. Germline values: CDR1 SGHVS, CDR2 FQNEAQ.

V is TRBV19 and J is TRBJ1-1, with D possibly TRBD1 on 6 matching bases. The CDR3 runs to 14 residues. V lost 10 bases and J lost 4, with 19 bases in between. Germline CDR1 is LNHDA and CDR2 is SQIVND (reference sequence). The CDR3 is CATGVQAGATEAFF. As DNA, the CDR3 is TGTGCCACCGGAGTCCAGGCGGGGGCCACTGAAGCTTTCTTT.